This T cell receptor beta chain was recovered during a study of CD8 T cells in ankylosing spondylitis. Broader study findings: What seemed typical of ankylosing spondylitis blood was a TCR beta motif built from roughly eight highly homologous variants. The study looked at matched synovial fluid samples from ankylosing spondylitis patients. Disease-linked clones were reported to be significantly enriched there. Those disease-linked clones were CD8+; they were also relatively rare in peripheral blood.

With respect to this clonotype: As yet, its antigen is unknown.

The authors made TCR beta libraries by quantitative 5'-RACE with molecular barcodes. MiXCR, applied by TCRdb to the 5' RACE reads, yields one record per CDR3 protein. The data hold fewer than 130,000 distinct CDR3 sequences, with nearly 25% observed a single time. V gave up 8 bases and J gave up 4 bases; unmatched junction bases: 11. CDR3 length: 16 amino acids. Germline V CDR1 and CDR2: SGHAT, FQNNGV. V usage is TRBV11-2 and J usage is TRBJ2-3; 11 bases are shared with TRBD2. Sample: synovial fluid, either unsorted or a sorted T cell fraction (not recorded which). This clonotype was obtained from a male donor with ankylosing spondylitis. The CDR3 here is CASVIAGGPGADTQYF. The CDR3 DNA is TGTGCCAGCGTCATAGCGGGAGGGCCTGGGGCAGATACGCAGTATTTT.